This record looks at one T cell receptor beta chain sequence and its context. Authors' data handling: Amplifying reference gene primers gave estimates of nucleated cell counts. This table comes from immunoSEQ multiplex PCR, and its TCRdb copy is limited to in-frame clones, with some not included. That table is the source of V, J and clone size, and D and trimming were worked out from the DNA. The sample gives roughly 300,000 clones, roughly 87% of which show up once; 0.9% to 1.2% is in the top ten. Researchers sorted participants into cohorts using their self-reported clinical history. These data originate in a study of blood T cell repertoires in COVID-19. Study as a whole: Collection of acute and convalescent COVID-19 samples took place in the United States, Italy and Spain. T cells, B-cell-depleted T cells, or PBMCs supplied cDNA or gDNA.

The sample consisted of PBMCs or T cells enriched from blood (not recorded which). The receptor was derived from a woman aged 25 to 39 who had recovered from COVID-19.

CDR3 sequence reads: CASSRNEQFF. The CDR3 DNA is TGTGCCAGCAGTCGGAATGAGCAGTTCTTC. V and J are TRBV2 and TRBJ2-1; D remains unclear. There are 10 residues in the CDR3. Germline assignment: CDR1 SNHLY and CDR2 FYNNEI. V was cut by 5 bases and J by 7 bases, with 3 bases left in between.